This section outlines one T cell receptor beta chain sequence together with its context. The germline gives CDR1 KGHDR, CDR2 SFDVKD. CDR3 length: 13 residues. V shed 2 bases and J shed 5 bases, with 9 bases lying between them. This sample was taken from a study of blood T cell repertoires in COVID-19. How the authors handled the data: Amplifying reference gene primers gave estimates of nucleated cell counts. Here immunoSEQ multiplex PCR was the method, and the copy in TCRdb shows in-frame clones only, minus some. That table furnishes V, J and clone size, whereas the DNA furnished D and trimming. In the table there are about 150,000 clones, 75% to 90% of which are singletons.

The sequence was collected from a man aged 60 to 69 with active or convalescent COVID-19. The sequenced material came from peripheral blood. The chain couples TRBV24-1 to TRBJ2-7; D perhaps matches TRBD2 (5 bases). The CDR3 DNA follows: TGTGCCACCAGTGATTGGAGGAGGAACGAGCAGTACTTC. It encodes CATSDWRRNEQYF.